These 3 T cell receptor beta chains share one sample of origin, sequenced in a study of long-term antiretroviral therapy in people with HIV. The immunoSEQ assay was v3.0, run at survey level. The assay was immunoSEQ multiplex PCR, and TCRdb's table has in-frame clones only and misses some. Here the sample spans 30,000 to 40,000 clones, roughly 80% being singletons. Material: unsorted PBMCs, obtained 0.4 years before starting antiretroviral therapy. The source of these receptors is a man aged 18 to 35 with HIV.

CDR3 protein: CASSRGFEAFF. Here the CDR3 DNA reads TGTGCCAGCAGTAGGGGCTTTGAAGCTTTCTTT. This chain joins TRBV6-5 and TRBJ1-1; possibly TRBD1 for D (5 bases). Germline V gene data show CDR1 as MNHEY and CDR2 as SVGAGI. The CDR3 totals 11 residues. V dropped 5 bases and J dropped 7 bases, with 8 bases sitting between them.

This clone was found once. The chain carries TRBV19 and TRBJ1-1; D gene unclear. This CDR3 region has 14 residues. From germline, CDR1 is LNHDA and CDR2 SQIVND (reference sequence). V lost 4 bases and J 0 bases, leaving 9 bases between the germline ends. CDR3 bases: TGTGCCAGTAGTACCAGAACCATGAACACTGAAGCTTTCTTT. It translates to CASSTRTMNTEAFF.

V gene TRBV6-6 combines with J gene TRBJ1-2; D perhaps matches TRBD1 (6 bases). Trimming shortened V by 6 bases and J by 7 bases, and 9 bases separated the two germline ends. This CDR3 comprises 11 residues. Germline V gene data show CDR1 as MNHNY and CDR2 as SVGAGI (reference sequence). DNA for the CDR3: TGTGCCAGCAGGACAGGAGGTGGCTACACCTTC. Translation gives CASRTGGGYTF.